One sample yielded the 21 T cell receptor beta chains listed below, sequenced in a study of cytomegalovirus exposure and HLA in healthy donors. 13 Jbeta primers and 60 Vbeta primers were used for the PCR. Method: immunoSEQ multiplex PCR; TCRdb's copy keeps in-frame clones and lacks some. The table shows roughly 160,000 clones, with about 72% occurring only once. Sequenced: PBMCs. The receptors stem from a man younger than 40 in good health and CMV-seropositive.

The sample holds a few counts of this clone. The chain couples TRBV2 to TRBJ2-1, with a weak D call TRBD1 (7 bases). The CDR3 length is 13 residues. In germline, CDR1 is SNHLY, CDR2 FYNNEI. With 5 bases removed from V and 9 bases from J, the gap between germline ends came to 14 bases. The CDR3 here is CASSNQGGGEQFF. The CDR3 region has the DNA TGTGCCAGCAGTAATCAGGGGGGCGGTGAGCAGTTCTTC.

The chain uses TRBV4-3 and TRBJ1-1; a weak D match, TRBD1 (6 bases). The V end lost 3 bases, the J end lost 3 bases, and 11 bases lay between the germline ends. The germline V gene has CDR1 LGHNA and CDR2 YSLEER. There are 14 residues in the CDR3. This chain's CDR3 is CASSQDSRDTEAFF. CDR3 DNA sequence: TGCGCCAGCAGCCAGGACAGCCGAGACACTGAAGCTTTCTTT.

This clone occurred a few times. The rearrangement joins TRBV29-1 to TRBJ1-2, with D unclear. Looked up from germline, CDR1 is SQVTM and CDR2 is ANQGSEA. V dropped 7 bases and J dropped 2 bases, with 11 bases sitting between them. CDR3 size: 12 residues. The CDR3 loop reads CSGQLRNYGYTF. CDR3 sequence (DNA): TGCAGCGGACAACTCAGGAACTATGGCTACACCTTC.

The chain has TRBV7-3 and TRBJ2-1; 7 bases are shared with TRBD2. V lost 4 bases to trimming and J lost 7 bases; unmatched junction nucleotides: 4. The CDR3 covers 13 residues. Germline CDR1 SGHTA, CDR2 FQGTGA. CDR3: CASSSAGVNEQFF. CDR3 DNA sequence: TGTGCCAGCAGCTCCGCGGGGGTGAATGAGCAGTTCTTC. The complete variable domain, with remaining parts taken from reference TRBV7-3 and TRBJ2-1, reads GAGVSQTPSNKVTEKGKYVELRCDPISGHTALYWYRQSLGQGPEFLIYFQGTGAADDSGLPNDRFFAVRPEGSVSTLKIQRTERGDSAVYLCASSSAGVNEQFFGPGTRLTVL.

V is TRBV29-1 and J is TRBJ1-1; weak D call: TRBD1 (5 bases). The ends were cut back, 0 bases at V and 7 bases at J, with 9 bases in the middle. The CDR3 is made up of 12 amino acids. The germline CDR1 and CDR2 sequences are SQVTM and ANQGSEA. The CDR3 here is CSVEDGGSEAFF. DNA for the CDR3: TGCAGCGTTGAAGATGGGGGGAGTGAAGCTTTCTTT.

The chain recombines TRBV28 with TRBJ2-2; no clear D gene. The V gene lost 2 bases and the J gene lost 4 bases, with 14 bases spanning the gap. The germline CDR1 and CDR2 sequences are MDHEN and SYDVKM. The CDR3 contains 16 residues. CDR3: CASSLIRQVATGELFF. CDR3 sequence (DNA): TGTGCCAGCAGTTTAATCCGTCAGGTCGCCACCGGGGAGCTGTTTTTT.

The CDR3 coding sequence is TGTGCCAGCAGCTTAAGGCGGAGCACAGATACGCAGTATTTT. Amino acids: CASSLRRSTDTQYF. This rearrangement joins TRBV7-9 to TRBJ2-3; D is ambiguous. The CDR3 loop spans 14 amino acids. The germline gives CDR1 SEHNR, CDR2 FQNEAQ (reference sequence). Trimming shortened V by 2 bases and J by 0 bases, and 6 bases separated the two germline ends.

The chain has TRBV9 and TRBJ2-1, with TRBD2 matching over 11 bases. Germline V CDR1 and CDR2: SGDLS, YYNGEE. Germline trimming cut 0 bases from V and 7 bases from J; bases unmatched to any gene: 3. The CDR3 extends over 15 amino acids. The CDR3 DNA reads TGTGCCAGCAGCGTAGTTAGCGGGGGGGCGAATGAGCAGTTCTTC. Protein product: CASSVVSGGANEQFF.

This clone occurred once. The rearrangement joins TRBV4-1 to TRBJ1-4; 9 bases agree with TRBD1. Germline CDR1 reads MGHRA; CDR2 reads YSYEKL. The CDR3 consists of 16 residues. The V and J ends lost 0 bases and 4 bases, in that order; junction bases with no gene match: 3. CDR3: CASSQDTGQGNEKLFF. For the CDR3, the DNA is TGCGCCAGCAGCCAAGATACGGGACAGGGTAATGAAAAACTGTTTTTT.

J is TRBJ2-5 and V is TRBV2; no clear D. This CDR3 has 12 amino acids. CDR1 and CDR2 (germline): SNHLY, FYNNEI. V gave up 3 bases and J gave up 5 bases, with 7 bases separating them. DNA of the CDR3: TGTGCCAGCAGTGATAGTGCGGAGACCCAGTACTTC. This sequence encodes CASSDSAETQYF.

The chain is built from TRBV5-6 and TRBJ2-7; possible D gene TRBD1, 6 bases. Trimming shortened V by 2 bases and J by 2 bases, and 14 bases separated the two germline ends. The germline gives CDR1 SGHDT, CDR2 YYEEEE. The CDR3 sequence is 15 residues long. CDR3 sequence (DNA): TGTGCCAGCAGCTTTGGGACACCCGGCCCCTACGAGCAGTACTTC. This sequence encodes CASSFGTPGPYEQYF.

The chain has TRBV30 and TRBJ2-5; 11 bases are shared with TRBD2. The CDR3 runs to 15 residues. The V segment lost 2 bases and the J segment 3 bases; nucleotides outside the gene matches: 5. CDR1 and CDR2 (germline): GTSNPN, SVGIG (reference sequence). The CDR3 nucleotides read TGTGCCTGGAGTCGGACTAGCGGGTGGGAAGAGACCCAGTACTTC. It translates to CAWSRTSGWEETQYF.

This chain uses TRBV4-1 with TRBJ2-5; possible D gene TRBD1, 5 bases. TRBJ2-7 explains the end of the DNA better; the J call may be wrong. CDR1 and CDR2 from the germline V gene are MGHRA and YSYEKL. CDR3 length: 13 amino acids. CDR3 loop: CASSPDRYYEQYF. The CDR3 DNA reads TGCGCCAGCAGCCCAGACAGATACTACGAGCAGTACTTC.

This rearrangement joins TRBV10-3 to TRBJ1-6; D is possibly TRBD1 (6 bases). CDR1 and CDR2 from the germline V gene are ENHRY and SYGVKD. The V end lost 8 bases, the J end lost 9 bases, and 14 bases lay between the germline ends. CDR3 length equals 13 residues. The DNA of the CDR3 is TGTGCCATCGGGGGCGGGGGATCTTCACCCCTCCACTTT. Its translation is CAIGGGGSSPLHF.

The chain is built from TRBV2 and TRBJ2-3; 8 bases are a match to TRBD2. Germline V lookup: CDR1 SNHLY, CDR2 FYNNEI. The CDR3 has 16 residues. V was clipped by 7 bases and J by 0 bases; unmatched bases: 9. For the CDR3, the DNA is TGTGCCAGCACTCGAACGGGGGGGCTTAGCACAGATACGCAGTATTTT. It yields the protein CASTRTGGLSTDTQYF. Based on the CDR3 plus reference TRBV2 and TRBJ2-3, the full variable domain is EPEVTQTPSHQVTQMGQEVILRCVPISNHLYFYWYRQILGQKVEFLVSFYNNEISEKSEIFDDQFSVERPDGSNFTLKIRSTKLEDSAMYFCASTRTGGLSTDTQYFGPGTRLTVL.

V gene TRBV4-1 combines with J gene TRBJ1-6; a weak D match, TRBD1 (6 bases). The germline V and J ends were trimmed by 3 bases and 4 bases, with 19 bases remaining between them. CDR1 and CDR2 (germline): MGHRA, YSYEKL. The CDR3 totals 18 residues. CDR3 residues: CASSQYRTGTFYNSPLHF. In DNA, the CDR3 is TGCGCCAGCAGCCAGTACAGAACCGGGACATTTTATAATTCACCCCTCCACTTT.

The gene calls are TRBV6-4 and TRBJ2-2; the D gene is possibly TRBD1 (6 bases). The CDR3 is made up of 14 amino acids. CDR1 is MRHNA and CDR2 is SNTAGT in the germline V gene. V was pared by 6 bases and J by 3 bases, with 11 bases between. The CDR3 nucleotides read TGTGCCAGCAGGCAGGGGTCGTACACCGGGGAGCTGTTTTTT. Its protein is CASRQGSYTGELFF.

The CDR3 region has the DNA TGTGCCGCCCGACAGGGGACGGGCAATCAGCCCCAGCATTTT. It codes for CAARQGTGNQPQHF. The rearrangement joins TRBV10-3 to TRBJ1-5; TRBD1 matches at 8 bases. The CDR3 loop spans 14 amino acids. The ends lost 11 bases at V and 2 bases at J; junction bases unmatched: 8. Germline lookup yields CDR1 ENHRY and CDR2 SYGVKD.

The chain joins TRBV9 to TRBJ2-3; 7 bases line up with TRBD2. CDR1 is SGDLS, CDR2 YYNGEE, per germline. This CDR3 is 15 amino acids long. V dropped 0 bases and J dropped 5; count of bases not matched to a gene: 6. CDR3 amino acids: CASSVEGTKGDTQYF. In DNA, the CDR3 is TGTGCCAGCAGCGTAGAAGGGACTAAAGGAGATACGCAGTATTTT.

The J gene is TRBJ2-1, the V gene TRBV28; unclear D gene. This CDR3 has 11 residues. CDR1 and CDR2 (germline): MDHEN, SYDVKM. Trimming cost V 6 bases and J 12 bases, with 12 bases left between them. The CDR3 region is CASRSDFGQFF. CDR3 bases: TGTGCCAGCAGGTCAGACTTCGGGCAGTTCTTC.

As for this clone: One end of the junction varies from germline; a read error may be responsible. The V gene is TRBV28, the J gene TRBJ2-5; D unresolved. Per germline, CDR1 MDHEN and CDR2 SYDVKM. The CDR3 runs 10 residues. CDR3 region: CATSFKTQYF. CDR3 DNA sequence: TGTGCCACCAGTTTTAAGACCCAGTACTTC.